These 29 T cell receptor beta chains originate from one sample sequenced in a study of regulatory T cells in long-lasting Graves disease. Construction of the TCR beta libraries employed iRepertoire HTBI primers in conjunction with Arm-PCR of CDR3 regions. Each CDR3 protein gets one entry after TCRdb re-called the multiplex PCR reads with MiXCR. Here the sample spans around 500,000 distinct CDR3 sequences, less than 25% being singletons. Time point: persistent/refractory GD, antithyroid drugs over 5 years with positive TRAb. The TCR library used RNA extracted from PBMCs. The specimen was peripheral blood mononuclear cells (PBMCs), collected when the disease was refractory, from a patient treated with antithyroid drugs. All receptors derive from a female donor with Graves disease.

The rearrangement links TRBV11-2 to TRBJ1-3; unclear D gene. Looked up from germline, CDR1 is SGHAT and CDR2 is FQNNGV. V was cut by 4 bases and J by 2 bases, with 15 bases left in between. The CDR3 sequence is 16 residues long. Here the CDR3 DNA reads TGTGCCAGCAGCTCCACCTTCGGCAGACCTGGAAACACCATATATTTT. It codes for CASSSTFGRPGNTIYF.

This clonotype was detected many times. V gene TRBV2 combines with J gene TRBJ2-7; TRBD2 matches at 11 bases. The CDR3 contains 15 residues. Germline values: CDR1 SNHLY, CDR2 FYNNEI. J was trimmed by 0 bases and V by 6 bases; bases with no gene match: 4. CDR3: CASRPGLAASYEQYF. For the CDR3, the DNA is TGTGCCAGCAGGCCGGGACTAGCGGCCTCCTACGAGCAGTACTTC.

This clonotype has a count of ten or more. The chain links TRBV2 to TRBJ2-7; D is unclear. The V end lost 6 bases, the J end lost 4 bases, and 10 bases lay between the germline ends. The germline V gene has CDR1 SNHLY and CDR2 FYNNEI. The CDR3 is made up of 12 amino acids. The CDR3 DNA sequence: TGTGCCAGCAGACCGGATCGGTACGAGCAGTACTTC. It translates to CASRPDRYEQYF. Variable domain in full (rest from reference TRBV2 and TRBJ2-7): EPEVTQTPSHQVTQMGQEVILRCVPISNHLYFYWYRQILGQKVEFLVSFYNNEISEKSEIFDDQFSVERPDGSNFTLKIRSTKLEDSAMYFCASRPDRYEQYFGPGTRLTVT.

This sequence joins TRBV27 and TRBJ2-3; 12 nucleotides agree with TRBD2. CDR1 and CDR2 from the germline V gene are MNHEY and SMNVEV (reference sequence). The CDR3 is 16 residues long. V shed 6 bases and J 4 bases; nucleotides not matched to a gene: 8. CDR3 in DNA: TGTGCCAGCAGATATCGACTAGCGGGAGTCCCAGATACGCAGTATTTT. This sequence encodes CASRYRLAGVPDTQYF.

This clonotype was counted many times. This CDR3 is CASSPQGARYGYTF. The CDR3 DNA reads TGTGCCAGCAGCCCACAGGGGGCTCGGTATGGCTACACCTTC. The V gene is TRBV14, the J gene TRBJ1-2, with TRBD1 matching over 9 bases. With V trimmed by 4 bases and J by 5 bases, 5 bases remained unmatched. Germline V gene data show CDR1 as SGHDN and CDR2 as FVKESK. This CDR3 is built from 14 residues.

This clonotype occurred many times. This sequence joins TRBV7-2 and TRBJ1-1, with D hard to call. Trimming left V 6 bases short and J 0 bases short, with 8 bases between. The V gene's germline CDR1 is SGHTA and CDR2 FQGNSA. The CDR3 is made up of 13 amino acids. The CDR3 sequence: CASRYTVNTEAFF. DNA for the CDR3: TGTGCCAGCAGATATACAGTGAACACTGAAGCTTTCTTT.

CDR3 DNA sequence: TGTGCCAGCAGCGTAGATGGGTTATCGGCCTACGAGCAGTACTTC. It encodes CASSVDGLSAYEQYF. This chain uses TRBV9 with TRBJ2-7; the D is unclear. The V gene lost 0 bases and the J gene lost 2 bases, with 12 bases spanning the gap. In germline, CDR1 is SGDLS, CDR2 YYNGEE. This CDR3 has 15 amino acids.

In DNA form, the CDR3 reads TGCAGTGCTGCAGGGGGACACACCTACGAGCAGTACTTC. Its protein is CSAAGGHTYEQYF. The rearrangement links TRBV20-1 to TRBJ2-7; 7 bases fit TRBD1. V lost 5 bases and J lost 2; bases outside the gene matches: 6. The V gene's germline CDR1 is DFQATT and CDR2 SNEGSKA (reference sequence). This CDR3 contains 13 residues.

In this sample, this clonotype turned up once. The chain links TRBV28 to TRBJ2-5; 7 bases fit TRBD2. The V segment lost 5 bases and the J segment 6 bases; nucleotides outside the gene matches: 3. Looked up from germline, CDR1 is MDHEN and CDR2 is SYDVKM. The CDR3 is 12 amino acids. The CDR3 reads CASSRLAQTQYF. The CDR3 coding sequence is TGTGCCAGCAGTAGACTAGCCCAGACCCAGTACTTC.

Comment on this clonotype: It may be a read error: a sequence one base away is much more abundant. J is TRBJ2-2 and V is TRBV7-3; D unclear. The CDR3 extends over 13 amino acids. Germline CDR1 SGHTA, CDR2 FQGTGA. The V gene lost 7 bases and the J gene lost 4 bases, with 10 bases spanning the gap. This chain's CDR3 is CASNFGSTGELFF. The CDR3 bases are TGTGCCAGCAACTTTGGGTCCACCGGGGAGCTGTTTTTT.

This clonotype was seen many times. J is TRBJ2-3 and V is TRBV20-1; D not resolved. V was cut by 6 bases and J by 2 bases, with 15 bases left in between. Germline CDR1 is DFQATT and CDR2 is SNEGSKA (reference sequence). There are 14 residues in the CDR3. CDR3 loop: CSAPTAAFTDTQYF. The DNA for the CDR3 is TGCAGTGCCCCAACTGCCGCTTTCACAGATACGCAGTATTTT.

This clonotype was seen ten or more times. The chain recombines TRBV19 with TRBJ1-1; possible D gene TRBD1, 5 bases. The germline V gene encodes CDR1 LNHDA and CDR2 SQIVND (reference sequence). This CDR3 is built from 12 residues. Between the trimmed V and J ends, which lost 10 bases and 7 bases, there was a span of 16 bases. CDR3 loop: CATTLGTFEAFF. The DNA for the CDR3 is TGTGCCACGACCCTCGGGACGTTTGAAGCTTTCTTT.

This CDR3 is CASSALVSGAQGYTF. In DNA form, the CDR3 reads TGTGCCAGCAGCGCCCTCGTCTCGGGGGCTCAGGGCTACACCTTC. The V call is TRBV9, the J call TRBJ1-2; possible D gene TRBD1, 6 bases. Germline loops: CDR1 SGDLS, CDR2 YYNGEE. The CDR3 is 15 amino acids. Trimming took off 3 bases at V and 8 bases at J, with 20 bases between the two ends. The full variable domain, its missing parts supplied by reference TRBV9 and TRBJ1-2, is DSGVTQTPKHLITATGQRVTLRCSPRSGDLSVYWYQQSLDQGLQFLIQYYNGEERAKGNILERFSAQQFPDLHSELNLSSLELGDSALYFCASSALVSGAQGYTFGSGTRLTVV.

A remark on this clonotype: A clone one base away is much larger, so this may be a read error. This chain connects TRBV6-2 or TRBV6-3 to TRBJ2-7; TRBD1 matches 8 bases. The CDR3 is made up of 16 amino acids. V shed 2 bases, J shed 2 bases, and the junction held 8 bases outside the gene matches. CDR1 is MNHEY, CDR2 SVGEGT, per germline. The chain's CDR3 is CASSYNPGQEAYEQYF. In nucleotides, the CDR3 is TGTGCCAGCAGTTACAACCCGGGACAGGAGGCCTACGAGCAGTACTTC.

This clonotype occurred a few times. CDR3: CASSLSFSLGLAGLVSSGELFF. CDR3 bases: TGTGCCAGCAGTTTATCCTTTAGTTTAGGACTAGCGGGATTAGTTTCGTCCGGGGAGCTGTTTTTT. The J gene is TRBJ2-2, the V gene TRBV27, with 12 nucleotides matching TRBD2. Germline V gives CDR1 MNHEY, CDR2 SMNVEV (reference sequence). The junction had 20 bases not matched to a gene; V was cut back by 0 bases and J by 6 bases. This CDR3 has 22 residues.

This clonotype has at least ten counts. The chain recombines TRBV9 with TRBJ1-1, with D perhaps matching TRBD1 (6 bases). CDR3 length equals 14 residues. CDR1 SGDLS and CDR2 YYNGEE come from the germline V gene. V was trimmed by 4 bases and J by 0 bases, leaving 10 bases between them. The CDR3 DNA follows: TGTGCCAGCAGCCCCCGGACAGTGAACACTGAAGCTTTCTTT. Its protein is CASSPRTVNTEAFF.

The J gene is TRBJ2-2, the V gene TRBV9; 8 nucleotides match TRBD2. The V and J ends lost 3 bases and 7 bases, in that order; junction bases with no gene match: 5. This CDR3 comprises 14 residues. Germline CDR1 SGDLS, CDR2 YYNGEE. CDR3 nucleotides: TGTGCCAGCAGCGAGTGGACTAGCAACGGGGAGCTGTTTTTT. Translating it yields CASSEWTSNGELFF.

In this sample, this clonotype turned up a few times. The rearrangement uses TRBV7-6 and TRBJ2-7; 12 positions agree with TRBD1. V was pared by 1 base and J by 4 bases, with 5 bases of the junction left unmatched. The germline gives CDR1 SGHVS, CDR2 FNYEAQ. This CDR3 has 16 residues. Written as DNA, the CDR3 is TGTGCCAGCAGCTTAGAACCGGGACAGGGGGCGTACGAGCAGTACTTC. Amino acid sequence: CASSLEPGQGAYEQYF.

This clonotype has at least ten counts. CDR3 in amino acids: CAWDVTGELFF. The CDR3 DNA reads TGTGCCTGGGACGTCACCGGGGAGCTGTTTTTT. The chain recombines TRBV30 with TRBJ2-2; no clear D. Germline V gene lookup returns CDR1 GTSNPN and CDR2 SVGIG (reference sequence). V was trimmed by 5 bases and J by 4 bases, leaving 5 bases between them. The length of the CDR3 is 11 residues.

Many counts were recorded for this clonotype. The chain carries TRBV20-1 and TRBJ2-5; TRBD2 matches 7 bases. Germline values: CDR1 DFQATT, CDR2 SNEGSKA (reference sequence). J was trimmed by 7 bases and V by 3 bases; bases with no gene match: 14. This CDR3 region has 15 residues. The CDR3 bases are TGCAGTGCTAGGGATAACCATAGCGGGTCGGGGACCCAGTACTTC. Its protein is CSARDNHSGSGTQYF.

This clonotype was detected a few times. The chain is built from TRBV20-1 and TRBJ1-2, with D unclear. The CDR3 sequence is 10 residues long. Between the trimmed V and J ends, which lost 5 bases and 6 bases, there was a span of 7 bases. The germline V gene has CDR1 DFQATT and CDR2 SNEGSKA (reference sequence). CDR3 loop: CSAARNGYTF. CDR3 bases: TGCAGTGCTGCCCGGAATGGCTACACCTTC.

A few counts support this clonotype. The CDR3 loop reads CAIGGGQQISYNEQFF. The CDR3 DNA is TGTGCCATCGGGGGGGGACAGCAAATCTCCTACAATGAGCAGTTCTTC. The chain links TRBV7-9 to TRBJ2-1, with a possible D match to TRBD2 (8 bases). The CDR3 consists of 16 residues. Germline V gene lookup returns CDR1 SEHNR and CDR2 FQNEAQ (reference sequence). V was clipped by 10 bases and J by 0 bases, with 19 bases between them.

The rearrangement uses TRBV19 and TRBJ2-7; 8 nucleotides line up with TRBD2. The CDR3 runs to 14 residues. The J segment lost 6 bases and the V segment lost 3 bases, leaving 7 bases of the junction unmatched. Germline loops: CDR1 LNHDA, CDR2 SQIVND (reference sequence). CDR3 coding DNA: TGTGCCAGTAGTATCGGGAGGGCCCCCTTCGAGCAGTACTTC. The encoded protein is CASSIGRAPFEQYF.

This clonotype was counted ten times or more. This sequence joins TRBV12-3 or TRBV12-4 and TRBJ1-1, with TRBD1 matching 11 bases. Trimming removed 4 bases from V and 4 bases from J; junction bases left unmatched: 8. The CDR3 has 16 residues. Here the CDR3 DNA reads TGTGCCAGCAGTTCCAGATCCGGGACAGGGGGCACTGAAGCTTTCTTT. Its protein product is CASSSRSGTGGTEAFF.

This chain connects TRBV9 to TRBJ2-1; D might be TRBD2 (6 bases). Germline CDR1 is SGDLS and CDR2 is YYNGEE. This CDR3 comprises 15 residues. Trimming left V 0 bases short and J 4 bases short, with 11 bases between. CDR3 sequence: CASSVGTTLYNEQFF. The CDR3 DNA reads TGTGCCAGCAGCGTAGGGACTACTTTATACAATGAGCAGTTCTTC.

In its sample, this clonotype was seen many times. The chain carries TRBV6-1 and TRBJ2-2, with a possible D match to TRBD2 (5 bases). CDR3 length equals 14 residues. Trimming cost V 7 bases and J 0 bases, with 9 bases left between them. Looked up from germline, CDR1 is MNHNS and CDR2 is SASEGT. The CDR3 DNA reads TGTGCCAGCAAGCGGTTAGCGAACACCGGGGAGCTGTTTTTT. As protein: CASKRLANTGELFF.

This clonotype was observed at least ten times. The chain links TRBV6-1 to TRBJ2-7; 10 positions match TRBD2. J lost 2 bases, V lost 6 bases, and 7 bases had no gene match. The CDR3 totals 15 residues. CDR1 is MNHNS, CDR2 SASEGT, per germline. The CDR3 DNA reads as TGTGCCAGCAGGACCACTAGCGGGACTACCTACGAGCAGTACTTC. Translated: CASRTTSGTTYEQYF.

This clonotype was seen ten or more times. The chain joins TRBV7-2 to TRBJ1-5, with D unclear. V dropped 5 bases and J dropped 5 bases, with 10 bases sitting between them. CDR1 is SGHTA and CDR2 is FQGNSA in the germline V gene. This CDR3 region has 13 residues. This CDR3 is CASSGSRHQPQHF. In DNA, the CDR3 is TGTGCCAGCAGCGGTAGTCGGCATCAGCCCCAGCATTTT.

The V gene is TRBV15, the J gene TRBJ2-3; TRBD2 is a possible D gene (6 bases). V was clipped by 0 bases and J by 5 bases, with 12 bases between them. The germline V gene has CDR1 LNHNV and CDR2 YYDKDF (reference sequence). The CDR3 has 15 residues. In DNA form, the CDR3 reads TGTGCCACCAGCAGAGATATCGGGAGTCTAGATACGCAGTATTTT. It encodes CATSRDIGSLDTQYF.